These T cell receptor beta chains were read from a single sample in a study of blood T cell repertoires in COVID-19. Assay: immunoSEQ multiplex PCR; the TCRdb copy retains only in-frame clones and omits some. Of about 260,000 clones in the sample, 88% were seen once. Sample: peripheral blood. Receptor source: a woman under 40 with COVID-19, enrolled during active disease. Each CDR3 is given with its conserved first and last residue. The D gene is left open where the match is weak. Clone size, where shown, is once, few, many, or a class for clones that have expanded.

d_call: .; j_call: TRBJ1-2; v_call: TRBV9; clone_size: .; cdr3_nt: TGTGCCAGCAGCGCGGGAGATCCCTATGGCTACACCTTC; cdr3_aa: CASSAGDPYGYTF
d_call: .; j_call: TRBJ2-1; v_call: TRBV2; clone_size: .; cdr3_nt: TGTGCCAGCAAGGGGGGAGGGAACTCGAATGAGCAGTTCTTC; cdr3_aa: CASKGGGNSNEQFF
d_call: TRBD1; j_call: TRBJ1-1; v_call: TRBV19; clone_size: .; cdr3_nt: TGTGCCAGTAGTACCAGGGGGTCCGGTGGGAGTACTGAAGCTTTCTTT; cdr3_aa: CASSTRGSGGSTEAFF
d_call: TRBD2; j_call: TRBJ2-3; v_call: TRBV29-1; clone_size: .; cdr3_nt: TGCAGCGCTAAAACTAGCGGGGCTAGCACAGATACGCAGTATTTT; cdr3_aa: CSAKTSGASTDTQYF
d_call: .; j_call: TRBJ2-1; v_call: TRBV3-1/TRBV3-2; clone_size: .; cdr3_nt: TGTGCCAGCAGCCAAGATATCAGCGGCAATGAGCAGTTCTTC; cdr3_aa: CASSQDISGNEQFF
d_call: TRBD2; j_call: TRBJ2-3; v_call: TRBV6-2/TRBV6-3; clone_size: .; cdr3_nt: TGTGCCAGCAGCCAGGGACTAGCGTCCGATACGCAGTATTTT; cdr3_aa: CASSQGLASDTQYF
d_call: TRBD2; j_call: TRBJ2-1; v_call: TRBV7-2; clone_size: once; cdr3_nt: TGTGCCAGCAGCTCCTACCAGGGGACTAGCGGGAGAGGGAATGAGCAGTTCTTC; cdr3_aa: CASSSYQGTSGRGNEQFF
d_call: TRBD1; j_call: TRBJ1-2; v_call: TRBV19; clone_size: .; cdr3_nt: TGTGCCAGTAGTCCAGGGGGCGTTATCTATGGCTACACCTTC; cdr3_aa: CASSPGGVIYGYTF
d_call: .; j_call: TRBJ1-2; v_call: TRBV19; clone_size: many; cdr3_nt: TGTGCCAGTAGTTTCGCTCTTACAGGATACTATGGCTACACCTTC; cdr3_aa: CASSFALTGYYGYTF
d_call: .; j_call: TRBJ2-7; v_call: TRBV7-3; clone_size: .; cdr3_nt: TGTGCCAGCAGCTTGACACCCCATGGTAACGAGCAGTACTTC; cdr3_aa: CASSLTPHGNEQYF
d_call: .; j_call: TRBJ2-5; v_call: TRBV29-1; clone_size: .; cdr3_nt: TGCAGCACGGACCGGGATTCAGAAGGGGAGACCCAGTACTTC; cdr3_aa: CSTDRDSEGETQYF
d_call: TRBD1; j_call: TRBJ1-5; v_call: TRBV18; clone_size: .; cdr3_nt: TGTGCCAGCTCGGAGGGACAGGGGAACAATCAGCCCCAGCATTTT; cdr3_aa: CASSEGQGNNQPQHF
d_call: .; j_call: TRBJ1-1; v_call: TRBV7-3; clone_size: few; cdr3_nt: TGTGCCAGCAGCCCGACCCGCGACCGGGGAGAAGCTTTCTTT; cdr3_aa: CASSPTRDRGEAFF
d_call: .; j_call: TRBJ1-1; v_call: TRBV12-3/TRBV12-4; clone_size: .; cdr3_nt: TGTGCCAGCAGTTTACGAGGGAACACTGAAGCTTTCTTT; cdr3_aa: CASSLRGNTEAFF
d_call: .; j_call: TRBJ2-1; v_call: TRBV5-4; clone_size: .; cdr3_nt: TGTGCCAGCAGCTTGGCCGCCGGGAACAATGAGCAGTTCTTC; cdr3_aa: CASSLAAGNNEQFF
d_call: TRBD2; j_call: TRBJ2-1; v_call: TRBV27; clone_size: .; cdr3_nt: TGTGCCAGCAGGACGACTAGCGCGGTCAACAATGAGCAGTTCTTC; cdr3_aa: CASRTTSAVNNEQFF
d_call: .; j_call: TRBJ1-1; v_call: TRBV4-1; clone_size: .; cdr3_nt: TGCGCCAGCAGCCAATCGGCTGAAGCTTTCTTT; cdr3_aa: CASSQSAEAFF
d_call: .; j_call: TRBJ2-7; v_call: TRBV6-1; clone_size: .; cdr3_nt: TGTGCCAGCAGTGAATCGGCAGGGTCGATCTACGAGCAGTACTTC; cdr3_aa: CASSESAGSIYEQYF
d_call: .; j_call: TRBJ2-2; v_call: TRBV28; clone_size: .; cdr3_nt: TGTGCCAGCAGTTCGTATAACACCGGGGAGCTGTTTTTT; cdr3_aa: CASSSYNTGELFF
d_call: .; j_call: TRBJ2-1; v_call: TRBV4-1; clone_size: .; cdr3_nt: TGCGCCAGCAGCCTAAGGATACAGGTGCTCTACAATGAGCAGTTCTTC; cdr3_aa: CASSLRIQVLYNEQFF
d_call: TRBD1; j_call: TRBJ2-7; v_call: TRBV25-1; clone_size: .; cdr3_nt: TGTGCGGTACAGGGGGACTTCCACGAGCAGTACTTC; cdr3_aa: CAVQGDFHEQYF
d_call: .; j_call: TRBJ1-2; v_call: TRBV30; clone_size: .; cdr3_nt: TGTGCCTGGACCCCAGACAGGTCCTATGGCTACACCTTC; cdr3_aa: CAWTPDRSYGYTF